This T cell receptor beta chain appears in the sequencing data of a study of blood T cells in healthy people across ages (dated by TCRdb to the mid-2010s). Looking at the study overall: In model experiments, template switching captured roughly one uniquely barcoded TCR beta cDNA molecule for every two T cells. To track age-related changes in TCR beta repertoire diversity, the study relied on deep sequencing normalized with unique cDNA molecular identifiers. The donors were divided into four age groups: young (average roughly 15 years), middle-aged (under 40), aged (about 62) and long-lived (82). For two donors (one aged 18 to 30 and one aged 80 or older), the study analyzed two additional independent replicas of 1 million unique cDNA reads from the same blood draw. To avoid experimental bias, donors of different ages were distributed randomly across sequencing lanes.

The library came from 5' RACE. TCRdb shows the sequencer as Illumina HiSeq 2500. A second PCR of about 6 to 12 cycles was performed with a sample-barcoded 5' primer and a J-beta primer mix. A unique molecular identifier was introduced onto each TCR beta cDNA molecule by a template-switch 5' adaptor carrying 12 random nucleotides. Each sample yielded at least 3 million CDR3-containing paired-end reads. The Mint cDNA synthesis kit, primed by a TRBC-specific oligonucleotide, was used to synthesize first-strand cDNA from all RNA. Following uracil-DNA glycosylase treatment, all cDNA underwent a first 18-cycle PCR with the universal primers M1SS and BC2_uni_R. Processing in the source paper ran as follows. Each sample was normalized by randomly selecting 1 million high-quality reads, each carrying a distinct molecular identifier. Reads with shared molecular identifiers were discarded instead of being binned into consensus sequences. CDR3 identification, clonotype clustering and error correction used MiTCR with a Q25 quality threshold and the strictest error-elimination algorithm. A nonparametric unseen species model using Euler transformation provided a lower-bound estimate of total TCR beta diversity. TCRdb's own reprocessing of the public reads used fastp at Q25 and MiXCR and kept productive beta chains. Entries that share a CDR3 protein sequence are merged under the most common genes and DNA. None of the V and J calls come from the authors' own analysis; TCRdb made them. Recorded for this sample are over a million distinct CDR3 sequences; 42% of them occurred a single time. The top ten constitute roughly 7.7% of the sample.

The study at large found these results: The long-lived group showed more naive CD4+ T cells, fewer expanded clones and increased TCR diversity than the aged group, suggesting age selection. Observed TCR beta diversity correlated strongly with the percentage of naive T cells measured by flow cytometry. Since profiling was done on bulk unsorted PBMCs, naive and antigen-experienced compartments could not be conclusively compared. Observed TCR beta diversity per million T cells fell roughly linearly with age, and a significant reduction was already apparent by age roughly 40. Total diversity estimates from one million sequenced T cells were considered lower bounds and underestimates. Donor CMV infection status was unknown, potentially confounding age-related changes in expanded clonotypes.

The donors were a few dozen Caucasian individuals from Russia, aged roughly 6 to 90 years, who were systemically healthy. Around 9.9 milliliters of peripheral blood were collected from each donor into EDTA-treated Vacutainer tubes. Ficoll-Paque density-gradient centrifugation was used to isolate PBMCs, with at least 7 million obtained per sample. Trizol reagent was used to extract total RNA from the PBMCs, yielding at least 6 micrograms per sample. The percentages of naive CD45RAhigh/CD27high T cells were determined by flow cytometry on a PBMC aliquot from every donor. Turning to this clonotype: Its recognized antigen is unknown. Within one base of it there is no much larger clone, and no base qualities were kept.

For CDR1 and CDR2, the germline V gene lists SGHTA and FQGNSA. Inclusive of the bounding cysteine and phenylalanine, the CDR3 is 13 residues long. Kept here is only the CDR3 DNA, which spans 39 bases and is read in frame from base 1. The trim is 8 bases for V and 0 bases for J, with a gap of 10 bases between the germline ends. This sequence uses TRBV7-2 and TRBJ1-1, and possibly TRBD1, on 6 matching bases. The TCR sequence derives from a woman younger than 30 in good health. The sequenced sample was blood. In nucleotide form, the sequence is TGTGCCAGCGCAGGACAGATGAACACTGAAGCTTTCTTT. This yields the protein CASAGQMNTEAFF.